This T cell receptor (beta chain) was identified during a study of blood T cell repertoires in COVID-19. Profiling relied on immunoSEQ multiplex PCR, and the TCRdb table lists in-frame clones only, not all of them. The data contain over 100,000 clones, about 88% of them seen just once; the ten biggest clones take up roughly 5%. The CDR3 length is 14 residues. V was trimmed by 3 bases and J by 5 bases, leaving 13 bases between them. Germline CDR1 reads SEHNR; CDR2 reads FQNEAQ (reference sequence). The clonotype originates from a human donor in a cohort sampled during active COVID-19. The source material was peripheral blood. The gene calls are TRBV7-9 and TRBJ1-2; no clear D gene. CDR3: CASSFGGHTYGYTF. Written as DNA, the CDR3 is TGTGCCAGCAGCTTTGGCGGGCACACATATGGCTACACCTTC.